This T cell receptor beta chain was profiled in a study of cytomegalovirus exposure and HLA in healthy donors. Germline V gene data show CDR1 as MNHEY and CDR2 as SMNVEV (reference sequence). The CDR3 sequence is 16 residues long. Trimming stripped 4 bases from V and 5 bases from J, with 18 bases between. Findings and limits, study-wide: That first-cohort TCR clusters tended to co-occur in the roughly 110 validation repertoires was found in a later analysis. Reportedly, diagnosis of cytomegalovirus status by the classifier showed high specificity and sensitivity. Some TCR beta chains (about 170 of them) were listed as cytomegalovirus-associated.

On this clone itself: Its target is not known.

Only in-frame clones appear in the TCRdb table, and some are missing; sequencing was by immunoSEQ multiplex PCR. The table includes roughly 350,000 clones, about nine tenths detected once. The chain couples TRBV27 to TRBJ2-1; possible D gene TRBD2, 6 bases. The TCR originated in a woman between 18 and 30 years old in good health and CMV-seronegative. Sequencing was done on a sample of PBMCs. The CDR3 nucleotides read TGTGCCAGCAGTTCAACAAGCCTAGCGATTAACAATGAGCAGTTCTTC. Its translation is CASSSTSLAINNEQFF.